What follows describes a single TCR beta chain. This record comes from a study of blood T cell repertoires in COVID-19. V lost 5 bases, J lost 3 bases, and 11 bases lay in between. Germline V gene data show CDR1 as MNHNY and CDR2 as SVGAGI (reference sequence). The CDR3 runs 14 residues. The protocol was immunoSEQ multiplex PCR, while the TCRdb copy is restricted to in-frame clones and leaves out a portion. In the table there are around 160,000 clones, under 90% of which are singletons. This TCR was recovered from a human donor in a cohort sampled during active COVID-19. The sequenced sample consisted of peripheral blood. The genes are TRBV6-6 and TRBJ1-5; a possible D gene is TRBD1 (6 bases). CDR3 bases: TGTGCCAGCAGTGCCTGGGACATCAATCAGCCCCAGCATTTT. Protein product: CASSAWDINQPQHF.